This T cell receptor (beta chain) was profiled in a study of response to subunit inactivated influenza vaccine (dated by TCRdb to the late 2010s). Concerning the study at large: Deep quantitative profiling of the T cell receptor repertoire was used in the study to follow responses to a trivalent subunit inactivated influenza vaccine.

V and J lose 2 bases and 0 bases, and a span of 8 bases separates them. The CDR3 spans 14 residues, from the cysteine through the phenylalanine. Only the CDR3 DNA is retained, 42 bases long and in frame from the first base. Reading the germline V gene (reference sequence) gives CDR1 DFQATT and CDR2 SNEGSKA. General conclusions and limits of the study: The authors suggested that each seasonal influenza vaccination may recruit only a limited number of new T cells.

For this clonotype: It has no known antigen specificity. Base quality data are lacking; no much larger clone is found one base away.

Libraries were made using RT-PCR. These reads were obtained on an Illumina HiSeq 2500. The public reads were run again by TCRdb, first through fastp at Q25 and then through MiXCR, and only productive beta chains were kept. Identical CDR3 protein sequences are pooled into one entry, listed with their most common genes and DNA. The sample profile shows almost 250,000 distinct CDR3 sequences; 12% of them were found once. The ten largest make up 7.8% of the sample. Sequencing was performed on non-naive T cells sorted from PBMCs, taken 14 to 15 days before vaccination. In the paper's terms, the cell subset or site label means: memory T cell fraction. This receptor chain uses TRBV20-1 and TRBJ1-3; the D gene is not confidently resolved. The sequence was collected from a man between 50 and 59 years old who received an inactivated influenza vaccine. Donor details come from another sample of the same person, matched by shared clones. The sequence in DNA is TGCAGTGCTAGAAGCCGCAGCTCTGGAAACACCATATATTTT. It is translated as CSARSRSSGNTIYF.